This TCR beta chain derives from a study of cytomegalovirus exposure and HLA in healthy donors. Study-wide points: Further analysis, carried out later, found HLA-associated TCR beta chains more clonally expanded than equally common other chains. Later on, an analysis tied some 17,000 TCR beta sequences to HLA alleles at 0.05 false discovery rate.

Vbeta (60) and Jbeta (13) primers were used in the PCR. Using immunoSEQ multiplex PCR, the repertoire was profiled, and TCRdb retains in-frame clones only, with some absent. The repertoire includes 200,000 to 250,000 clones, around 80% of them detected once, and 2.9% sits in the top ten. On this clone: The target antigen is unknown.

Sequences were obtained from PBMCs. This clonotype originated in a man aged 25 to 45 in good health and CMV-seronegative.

CDR3 DNA: TGCGCCAGCAGCCAAGAAGTCAGGGGGTCCTATGGCTACACCTTC. It yields the protein CASSQEVRGSYGYTF. The chain employs TRBV4-3 and TRBJ1-2, with TRBD1 matching 7 bases. CDR3 length: 15 residues. The germline V gene has CDR1 LGHNA and CDR2 YSLEER. With 0 bases clipped from V and 4 bases from J, the junction kept 5 bases outside the gene matches.